Listed here is a single T cell receptor (beta chain). Here immunoSEQ multiplex PCR was the method, and the copy in TCRdb shows in-frame clones only, minus some. Altogether 200,000 or so clones are present, 84% being singletons, with the ten largest covering approximately 19%. These data originate in a study of blood T cell repertoires in COVID-19. Background on the study: From the United States, Italy and Spain came samples of acute and convalescent COVID-19.

This clonotype was obtained from a human donor in a cohort sampled during active COVID-19. The specimen was peripheral blood.

This CDR3 is CASSSPGTRQGNTEAFF. The CDR3 region has the DNA TGTGCCAGCAGTTCGCCCGGGACACGGCAGGGGAACACTGAAGCTTTCTTT. This chain links TRBV28 with TRBJ1-1, with D perhaps matching TRBD1 (6 bases). The CDR3 spans 17 residues. The V end lost 4 bases, the J end lost 1 base, and 19 bases lay between the germline ends. Germline V gene sequence: CDR1 MDHEN, CDR2 SYDVKM.